What follows are 24 T cell receptor beta chains derived from one specimen sequenced in a study of PD-L1 blockade in urothelial cancer. Profiling relied on immunoSEQ multiplex PCR, and the TCRdb table lists in-frame clones only, not all of them. This repertoire shows 20,000 to 30,000 clones, approximately 90% found once; its top ten account for roughly 3%. The source was PBMCs, collected around atezolizumab (anti-PD-L1) treatment. Source of these receptors: a man in his fifties or sixties with urothelial cancer.

This chain connects TRBV19 to TRBJ2-1; 10 bases line up with TRBD2. Germline lookup yields CDR1 LNHDA and CDR2 SQIVND (reference sequence). This CDR3 is built from 14 residues. The ends lost 6 bases at V and 8 bases at J; junction bases unmatched: 7. The CDR3: CASRASGRDDEQFF. In DNA, the CDR3 is TGTGCCAGTAGAGCCAGCGGGAGGGACGATGAGCAGTTCTTC.

The chain is built from TRBV10-3 and TRBJ2-1; the D gene is possibly TRBD2 (5 bases). This CDR3 region has 17 residues. Per the germline V gene, CDR1 is ENHRY and CDR2 is SYGVKD. The V gene lost 2 bases and the J gene lost 4 bases, with 18 bases spanning the gap. As DNA, the CDR3 is TGTGCCATCAGTGAGACACTCGACGGGGTAGAGTACAATGAGCAGTTCTTC. It yields the protein CAISETLDGVEYNEQFF.

This chain links TRBV25-1 with TRBJ2-3, with D uncertain. The CDR3 is 12 amino acids. Germline V gene sequence: CDR1 MGHDK, CDR2 SYGVNS. V was shortened by 6 bases and J by 1 base, with 5 bases between the two germline ends. CDR3 sequence: CASSLGTDTQYF. In DNA form, the CDR3 reads TGTGCCAGCAGCCTAGGCACAGATACGCAGTATTTT.

In this sample, this clone turned up a few times. The rearrangement joins TRBV4-3 to TRBJ2-1; possibly TRBD2 for D (5 bases). The germline V gene encodes CDR1 LGHNA and CDR2 YSLEER. The ends were cut back, 3 bases at V and 7 bases at J, with 19 bases in the middle. The CDR3 extends over 16 amino acids. CDR3 coding DNA: TGCGCCAGCAGCCATTCTTCGGGGTACTCCGCAAATGAGCAGTTCTTC. Encoded protein: CASSHSSGYSANEQFF.

The genes are TRBV18 and TRBJ2-5; D might be TRBD1 (5 bases). The CDR3 sequence is 14 residues long. Germline CDR1 is KGHSH and CDR2 is LQKENI. Between the trimmed V and J ends, which lost 0 bases and 5 bases, there was a span of 10 bases. CDR3: CASSPPPGWETQYF. DNA of the CDR3: TGTGCCAGCTCACCACCACCAGGGTGGGAGACCCAGTACTTC.

The J gene is TRBJ2-5, the V gene TRBV5-1, with no clear D. The ends were cut back, 0 bases at V and 0 bases at J, with 6 bases in the middle. The CDR3 runs to 14 residues. The V gene's germline CDR1 is SGHRS and CDR2 YFSETQ. Here the CDR3 reads CASSLAGYQETQYF. CDR3 DNA: TGCGCCAGCAGCTTGGCAGGATACCAAGAGACCCAGTACTTC.

V and J are TRBV18 and TRBJ2-7; a possible D gene is TRBD2 (5 bases). With 4 bases removed from V and 0 bases from J, the gap between germline ends came to 7 bases. CDR1 and CDR2 (germline): KGHSH, LQKENI. The CDR3 totals 13 residues. The CDR3 here is CASSQTTSYEQYF. CDR3 nucleotides: TGTGCCAGCTCACAGACTACCTCCTACGAGCAGTACTTC.

The CDR3, as DNA: TGTGCCAGCAGCTTAAGCCCAGGCTCAAAGGGCTACACCTTC. This codes for CASSLSPGSKGYTF. The chain couples TRBV11-2 to TRBJ1-2; D is undetermined. Germline assignment: CDR1 SGHAT and CDR2 FQNNGV. V lost 2 bases to trimming and J lost 8 bases, with 15 bases between them. The CDR3 runs 14 residues.

This chain links TRBV30 with TRBJ2-7; TRBD2 aligns across 8 bases. Unmatched junction bases numbered 4, after V lost 1 base and J lost 5 bases. The CDR3 runs to 13 residues. Germline CDR1 reads GTSNPN; CDR2 reads SVGIG (reference sequence). The CDR3 coding sequence is TGTGCCTGGAGTGCCTCACTAGCGGACGAGCAGTACTTC. It codes for CAWSASLADEQYF.

For the CDR3, the DNA is TGCGCCAGCAGCGTCGGACAGGGGCAGCAGTACTTC. Encoded protein: CASSVGQGQQYF. The rearrangement links TRBV5-1 to TRBJ2-7; 9 bases align to TRBD1. This CDR3 comprises 12 residues. Losses at the gene ends were 4 bases for V and 8 bases for J; bases not matched to a gene: 4. Germline CDR1 reads SGHRS; CDR2 reads YFSETQ.

The gene calls are TRBV18 and TRBJ2-3, with 7 bases fitting TRBD2. Germline CDR1 KGHSH, CDR2 LQKENI. The CDR3 length is 14 residues. V lost 6 bases and J lost 3; bases outside the gene matches: 6. The DNA for the CDR3 is TGTGCCAGCTCGCCGGGGCGGGGGACAGATACGCAGTATTTT. This gives the protein CASSPGRGTDTQYF. The whole variable domain, filled in from reference TRBV18 and TRBJ2-3, reads NAGVMQNPRHLVRRRGQEARLRCSPMKGHSHVYWYRQLPEEGLKFMVYLQKENIIDESGMPKERFSAEFPKEGPSILRIQQVVRGDSAAYFCASSPGRGTDTQYFGPGTRLTVL.

The rearrangement uses TRBV27 and TRBJ1-6; a weak D match, TRBD1 (6 bases). V dropped 2 bases and J dropped 10 bases, with 15 bases sitting between them. The CDR3 runs to 15 residues. Germline V CDR1 and CDR2: MNHEY, SMNVEV (reference sequence). CDR3 bases: TGTGCCAGCAGTTTAGTTTCAGGGGAAGAATCACCCCTCCACTTT. Protein: CASSLVSGEESPLHF.

In its sample, this clone was seen a few times. V gene TRBV28 combines with J gene TRBJ1-1; the D gene is possibly TRBD1 (6 bases). Looked up from germline, CDR1 is MDHEN and CDR2 is SYDVKM. V was clipped by 4 bases and J by 3 bases, with 15 bases between them. The CDR3 loop spans 15 amino acids. The CDR3 here is CASSSPTGRDTEAFF. The DNA of the CDR3 is TGTGCCAGCAGTTCCCCGACAGGCAGGGACACTGAAGCTTTCTTT.

The chain is built from TRBV7-9 and TRBJ2-5; 12 positions match TRBD1. Germline V gene data show CDR1 as SEHNR and CDR2 as FQNEAQ (reference sequence). The CDR3 has 16 residues. V dropped 4 bases and J dropped 5; count of bases not matched to a gene: 8. This chain's CDR3 is CASSYGTGGFGETQYF. The CDR3 region has the DNA TGTGCCAGCAGCTACGGGACAGGGGGCTTCGGGGAGACCCAGTACTTC.

The chain recombines TRBV6-5 with TRBJ1-2, with TRBD1 matching 7 bases. CDR1 and CDR2 from the germline V gene are MNHEY and SVGAGI. The CDR3 extends over 13 amino acids. With 5 bases clipped from V and 6 bases from J, the junction kept 6 bases outside the gene matches. CDR3 amino acids: CASSRQGLNGYTF. DNA of the CDR3: TGTGCCAGCAGTCGACAGGGACTGAATGGCTACACCTTC.

V gene TRBV18 combines with J gene TRBJ1-3; 9 bases map to TRBD1. CDR3 length: 18 amino acids. Trimming took 5 bases from V and 0 from J; bases not matched to a gene: 11. The germline V gene has CDR1 KGHSH and CDR2 LQKENI. The CDR3 region has the DNA TGTGCCAGCTCAACCATACCGGGACAGGGCCCCTCTGGAAACACCATATATTTT. Protein: CASSTIPGQGPSGNTIYF.

The V gene is TRBV6-5, the J gene TRBJ1-3; a possible D gene is TRBD1 (5 bases). CDR1 and CDR2 (germline): MNHEY, SVGAGI. The CDR3 is 15 residues long. The ends were cut back, 6 bases at V and 0 bases at J, with 12 bases in the middle. The CDR3 bases are TGTGCCAGCAGACCGGGACTCCACTCTGGAAACACCATATATTTT. This sequence encodes CASRPGLHSGNTIYF.

V gene TRBV7-9 combines with J gene TRBJ2-1; TRBD2 matches 16 bases. Germline loops: CDR1 SEHNR, CDR2 FQNEAQ (reference sequence). The trim removed 2 bases at V and 7 bases at J, leaving 11 bases unmatched. This CDR3 comprises 19 residues. CDR3 protein: CASSLYSLGTSGGVNEQFF. The CDR3 DNA follows: TGTGCCAGCAGCTTATATTCTCTTGGGACTAGCGGGGGGGTTAATGAGCAGTTCTTC.

V and J are TRBV7-9 and TRBJ1-4; 8 positions agree with TRBD1. Germline CDR1 and CDR2: SEHNR and FQNEAQ (reference sequence). The CDR3 has 14 residues. V was clipped by 6 bases and J by 7 bases; unmatched bases: 7. The CDR3 region is CASRSGTGAEKLFF. CDR3 in DNA: TGTGCCAGCAGATCCGGGACAGGTGCTGAAAAACTGTTTTTT. The full variable domain, in which reference TRBV7-9 and TRBJ1-4 provide the parts outside the CDR3, is DTGVSQNPRHKITKRGQNVTFRCDPISEHNRLYWYRQTLGQGPEFLTYFQNEAQLEKSRLLSDRFSAERPKGSFSTLEIQRTEQGDSAMYLCASRSGTGAEKLFFGSGTQLSVL.

This clone was counted once. The J gene is TRBJ2-7, the V gene TRBV5-6, with D tentatively TRBD1 (5 bases). In germline, CDR1 is SGHDT, CDR2 YYEEEE. This CDR3 is 16 amino acids long. Trimming left V 3 bases short and J 0 bases short, with 16 bases between. Here the CDR3 reads CASSSSLGRDSYEQYF. CDR3 nucleotide sequence: TGTGCCAGCAGCTCTTCCCTTGGCAGGGACTCCTACGAGCAGTACTTC.

The genes are TRBV30 and TRBJ2-3, with D possibly matching TRBD1 (5 bases). With 3 bases removed from V and 2 bases from J, the gap between germline ends came to 12 bases. Germline CDR1 GTSNPN, CDR2 SVGIG (reference sequence). The CDR3 contains 14 residues. CDR3 amino acids: CAWSAGPFTDTQYF. CDR3 nucleotide sequence: TGTGCCTGGAGCGCAGGGCCCTTCACAGATACGCAGTATTTT.

The chain combines TRBV7-9 with TRBJ2-7; D not certain. The germline V gene encodes CDR1 SEHNR and CDR2 FQNEAQ (reference sequence). The CDR3 covers 12 residues. The V end was cut by 4 bases, the J end by 4 bases, with 8 bases between. The CDR3 loop reads CASSYTTYEQYF. CDR3 DNA sequence: TGTGCCAGCAGCTACACCACATACGAGCAGTACTTC.

The chain combines TRBV10-1 with TRBJ2-1, with 9 bases that match TRBD1. Unmatched junction bases numbered 18, after V lost 6 bases and J lost 9 bases. The CDR3 spans 17 residues. CDR1 is WNHNN, CDR2 SYGVQD, per germline (reference sequence). The CDR3, as DNA: TGCGCCAGCAGCGCTCATCCCGGGACAGGGAACTCCCCTGAGCAGTTCTTC. It codes for CASSAHPGTGNSPEQFF.

The chain has TRBV28 and TRBJ2-7, with 10 bases that match TRBD2. Germline CDR1 and CDR2: MDHEN and SYDVKM. V shed 8 bases, J shed 3 bases, and the junction held 16 bases outside the gene matches. This CDR3 contains 17 residues. DNA for the CDR3: TGTGCCAGCGCAAACACGCGGGAGGGACTAGCGCTCTACGAGCAGTACTTC. It codes for CASANTREGLALYEQYF.